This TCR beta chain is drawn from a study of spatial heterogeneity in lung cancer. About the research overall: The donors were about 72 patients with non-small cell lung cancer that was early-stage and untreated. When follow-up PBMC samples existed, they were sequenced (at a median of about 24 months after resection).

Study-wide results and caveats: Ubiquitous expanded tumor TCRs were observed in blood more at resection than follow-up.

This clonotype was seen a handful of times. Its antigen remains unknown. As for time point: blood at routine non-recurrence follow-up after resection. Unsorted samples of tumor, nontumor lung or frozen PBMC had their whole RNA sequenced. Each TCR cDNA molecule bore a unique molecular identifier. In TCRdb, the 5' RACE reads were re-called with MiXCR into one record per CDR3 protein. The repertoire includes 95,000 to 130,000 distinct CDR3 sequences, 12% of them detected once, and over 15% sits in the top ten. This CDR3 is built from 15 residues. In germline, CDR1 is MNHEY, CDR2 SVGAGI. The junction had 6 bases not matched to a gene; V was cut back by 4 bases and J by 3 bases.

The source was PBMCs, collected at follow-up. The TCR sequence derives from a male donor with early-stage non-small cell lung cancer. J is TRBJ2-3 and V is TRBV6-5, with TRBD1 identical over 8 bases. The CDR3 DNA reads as TGTGCCAGCAGTTTCCAGGGGGCGAGGACAGATACGCAGTATTTT. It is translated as CASSFQGARTDTQYF.